Each of the 27 T cell receptor beta chains below was sequenced from the same sample in a study of blood T cell repertoires in COVID-19. Some clones are missing from TCRdb's copy, which holds only in-frame ones; the method was immunoSEQ multiplex PCR. The sample yields approximately 250,000 clones, approximately 90% seen once. The sample was PBMCs or T cells enriched from blood (not recorded which). The receptor source for this set is a woman aged 25 to 45 with acute COVID-19.

A word on this clone: Other DNA sequences of this sample code for an identical CDR3. V usage is TRBV6-2 or TRBV6-3 and J usage is TRBJ2-7; D call uncertain. Germline V gene data show CDR1 as MNHEY and CDR2 as SVGEGT. V lost 5 bases, J lost 3 bases, and 5 bases lay in between. This CDR3 contains 11 residues. In DNA form, the CDR3 reads TGTGCCAGCAGTCTCCTCTACGAGCAGTACTTC. Translation gives CASSLLYEQYF.

J is TRBJ2-7 and V is TRBV5-5, with a weak D call TRBD2 (5 bases). Looked up from germline, CDR1 is SGHKS and CDR2 is YYEKEE (reference sequence). V lost 0 bases and J lost 6, with 7 bases in between. This CDR3 has 12 residues. CDR3 DNA sequence: TGTGCCAGCAGCTTGGGCGGGTTCGAGCAGTACTTC. Translation: CASSLGGFEQYF.

The gene calls are TRBV28 and TRBJ2-7, with 10 bases identical to TRBD2. Germline CDR1 reads MDHEN; CDR2 reads SYDVKM. This CDR3 spans 18 amino acids. V lost 0 bases and J lost 1; bases outside the gene matches: 9. The CDR3 coding sequence is TGTGCCAGCAGTTTATGGCTAGCGGGAGATGTTCGATCCTACGAGCAGTACTTC. Protein: CASSLWLAGDVRSYEQYF.

The chain has TRBV18 and TRBJ1-3; 7 bases align to TRBD1. V gave up 3 bases and J gave up 0 bases; unmatched junction bases: 5. This CDR3 region has 16 residues. Looked up from germline, CDR1 is KGHSH and CDR2 is LQKENI. The CDR3 coding sequence is TGTGCCAGCTCACCCAAGACAGGGAGCTCTGGAAACACCATATATTTT. Amino acids: CASSPKTGSSGNTIYF.

The CDR3 is CASSSPGLQEYF. The CDR3 DNA sequence: TGTGCCAGCAGTTCCCCCGGACTCCAGGAGTACTTC. V and J are TRBV28 and TRBJ2-7; tentative D call: TRBD2 (5 bases). Germline V gene lookup returns CDR1 MDHEN and CDR2 SYDVKM. The CDR3 is made up of 12 amino acids. Trimming stripped 4 bases from V and 11 bases from J, with 15 bases between.

The chain recombines TRBV19 with TRBJ2-7; 9 bases align to TRBD2. V lost 3 bases to trimming and J lost 5 bases; unmatched junction nucleotides: 5. The CDR3 extends over 14 amino acids. The V gene's germline CDR1 is LNHDA and CDR2 SQIVND (reference sequence). CDR3 nucleotide sequence: TGTGCCAGTAGTATTAGCGGGAGTAACAACGAGCAGTACTTC. Translation: CASSISGSNNEQYF.

The genes are TRBV28 and TRBJ2-1, with TRBD2 matching over 9 bases. Trimming cost V 4 bases and J 8 bases; bases outside gene matches: 9. The CDR3 spans 15 residues. Germline CDR1 and CDR2: MDHEN and SYDVKM. CDR3 amino acids: CASSSEPSGIYEQFF. In nucleotides, the CDR3 is TGTGCCAGCAGTTCCGAGCCTAGCGGGATATATGAGCAGTTCTTC.

Written as DNA, the CDR3 is TGTGCCAGCAGTACTCCGGGCGACGGGAGCTCCTACGAGCAGTACTTC. This encodes CASSTPGDGSSYEQYF. The chain couples TRBV7-2 to TRBJ2-7; maybe TRBD2 (6 bases). The CDR3 consists of 16 residues. V was shortened by 6 bases and J by 0 bases, with 18 bases between the two germline ends. Germline CDR1 and CDR2: SGHTA and FQGNSA.

V is TRBV28 and J is TRBJ2-7, with a tentative D call TRBD2 (6 bases). Per germline, CDR1 MDHEN and CDR2 SYDVKM. V lost 2 bases and J 0 bases, leaving 14 bases between the germline ends. This CDR3 has 16 residues. The CDR3 DNA sequence: TGTGCCAGCAGTTTAAGGACCCTGGAGGGCTCCTACGAGCAGTACTTC. Protein: CASSLRTLEGSYEQYF.

This clone was recorded only once. The rearrangement links TRBV4-2 to TRBJ1-3; D not resolved. V shed 0 bases and J shed 0 bases, with 9 bases lying between them. Germline V CDR1 and CDR2: LGHNA, YNFKEQ. This CDR3 is built from 16 residues. Written as DNA, the CDR3 is TGTGCCAGCAGCCAAGATTTTTCTAGCTCTGGAAACACCATATATTTT. Translated: CASSQDFSSSGNTIYF.

The rearrangement uses TRBV10-3 and TRBJ2-2, with 10 bases matching TRBD2. CDR3 length: 14 residues. Trimming removed 3 bases from V and 6 bases from J; junction bases left unmatched: 1. Germline V gene lookup returns CDR1 ENHRY and CDR2 SYGVKD. The CDR3 sequence is CAISELAGPGELFF. The CDR3 DNA sequence: TGTGCCATCAGTGAACTAGCGGGACCCGGGGAGCTGTTTTTT.

This chain connects TRBV5-1 to TRBJ2-1; 8 bases match TRBD2. CDR3 length equals 15 residues. Germline V lookup: CDR1 SGHRS, CDR2 YFSETQ. V was clipped by 0 bases and J by 6 bases; unmatched bases: 5. The CDR3 is CASSLGTSSGNEQFF. The CDR3 bases are TGCGCCAGCAGCTTGGGGACTAGCTCGGGCAATGAGCAGTTCTTC. Full variable domain (missing parts from reference TRBV5-1 and TRBJ2-1): KAGVTQTPRYLIKTRGQQVTLSCSPISGHRSVSWYQQTPGQGLQFLFEYFSETQRNKGNFPGRFSGRQFSNSRSEMNVSTLELGDSALYLCASSLGTSSGNEQFFGPGTRLTVL.

The chain recombines TRBV4-1 with TRBJ2-3; maybe TRBD1 (6 bases). Germline assignment: CDR1 MGHRA and CDR2 YSYEKL. The CDR3 loop spans 15 amino acids. The V gene lost 4 bases and the J gene lost 0 bases, with 11 bases spanning the gap. CDR3 region: CASSPSQGSTDTQYF. The CDR3 DNA sequence: TGCGCCAGCAGCCCCTCACAGGGTAGCACAGATACGCAGTATTTT.

This clone was picked up one time. The rearrangement joins TRBV5-8 to TRBJ2-5, with D possibly TRBD1 on 5 matching bases. Trimming left V 2 bases short and J 4 bases short, with 18 bases between. CDR3 length: 16 residues. Germline V gene data show CDR1 as SGHTS and CDR2 as YDEGEE. The DNA of the CDR3 is TGTGCCAGCAGCTTTCAGGGCTCTTCCCTCCCAGAGACCCAGTACTTC. Translated, it gives CASSFQGSSLPETQYF.

The V gene is TRBV27, the J gene TRBJ1-2, with 9 bases that match TRBD1. Per germline, CDR1 MNHEY and CDR2 SMNVEV (reference sequence). V lost 0 bases to trimming and J lost 0 bases; unmatched junction nucleotides: 8. This CDR3 spans 18 amino acids. The CDR3 reads CASSLSRGGQGTNYGYTF. Written as DNA, the CDR3 is TGTGCCAGCAGTTTATCTCGGGGGGGACAGGGAACTAACTATGGCTACACCTTC.

The chain couples TRBV3-1 (or the pseudogene TRBV3-2) to TRBJ2-3; 13 bases are shared with TRBD2. Germline CDR1 reads LGHDT; CDR2 reads YNNKEL (reference sequence). J was trimmed by 5 bases and V by 2 bases; bases with no gene match: 4. The CDR3 covers 16 residues. The CDR3 DNA sequence: TGTGCCAGCAGCCAACCCGGACTAGCGGGAGTAGATACGCAGTATTTT. This sequence encodes CASSQPGLAGVDTQYF.

The V call is TRBV25-1, the J call TRBJ2-1; tentatively, D is TRBD2 (6 bases). Trimming pared 3 bases from V and 4 bases from J, leaving 13 bases between. Germline V gives CDR1 MGHDK, CDR2 SYGVNS. CDR3 length: 15 residues. In DNA form, the CDR3 reads TGTGCCAGCAGTGAGACGGGAGTATTATACAATGAGCAGTTCTTC. Translation: CASSETGVLYNEQFF.

The V and J genes are TRBV28 and TRBJ2-3, with 8 bases identical to TRBD1. This CDR3 is 14 amino acids long. CDR1 and CDR2 from the germline V gene are MDHEN and SYDVKM. V was clipped by 6 bases and J by 4 bases; unmatched bases: 6. The CDR3 DNA sequence: TGTGCCAGCAGGCGGACAGGGATTTCAGATACGCAGTATTTT. Its translation: CASRRTGISDTQYF.

This clone has a handful of counts. The chain uses TRBV28 and TRBJ2-7; D uncertain. CDR1 and CDR2 (germline): MDHEN, SYDVKM. V gave up 10 bases and J gave up 6 bases, with 16 bases separating them. This CDR3 spans 12 amino acids. As DNA, the CDR3 is TGTGCCACAGCAGGTTCCCCGCCCGAGCAGTACTTC. Protein: CATAGSPPEQYF. The whole variable domain, remainder taken from reference TRBV28 and TRBJ2-7, is DVKVTQSSRYLVKRTGEKVFLECVQDMDHENMFWYRQDPGLGLRLIYFSYDVKMKEKGDIPEGYSVSREKKERFSLILESASTNQTSMYLCATAGSPPEQYFGPGTRLTVT.

This clone came up once. J is TRBJ2-7 and V is TRBV5-4; 12 nucleotides match TRBD2. This CDR3 has 13 residues. V lost 4 bases, J lost 6 bases, and 2 bases stayed unmatched. Per the germline V gene, CDR1 is SGHNT and CDR2 is YYREEE (reference sequence). The CDR3 sequence: CASSPTSGSEQYF. CDR3 bases: TGTGCCAGCAGCCCGACTAGCGGGAGCGAGCAGTACTTC.

This clone was observed a few times. This chain connects TRBV19 to TRBJ1-5; D perhaps matches TRBD1 (6 bases). This CDR3 has 14 amino acids. V was trimmed by 5 bases and J by 4 bases, leaving 12 bases between them. Germline loops: CDR1 LNHDA, CDR2 SQIVND (reference sequence). CDR3: CASSRDNWNQPQHF. CDR3 DNA: TGTGCCAGTAGTCGGGACAACTGGAATCAGCCCCAGCATTTT.

This clone occurred once. The V call is TRBV5-6, the J call TRBJ2-3; 11 nucleotides match TRBD2. The V gene's germline CDR1 is SGHDT and CDR2 YYEEEE. With 3 bases clipped from V and 1 base from J, the junction kept 7 bases outside the gene matches. This CDR3 is built from 17 residues. The CDR3 nucleotides are TGTGCCAGCAGCTGGGGACTAGCGGAAAGAGGCACAGATACGCAGTATTTT. This codes for CASSWGLAERGTDTQYF.

The gene calls are TRBV10-3 and TRBJ2-5; D possibly corresponds to TRBD1 (6 bases). The CDR3 loop spans 12 amino acids. V lost 11 bases and J lost 1, with 11 bases in between. Germline V gene lookup returns CDR1 ENHRY and CDR2 SYGVKD. For the CDR3, the DNA is TGTGCCTCTCAACAGGGCCAAGAGACCCAGTACTTC. This gives the protein CASQQGQETQYF.

This chain uses TRBV6-2 or TRBV6-3 with TRBJ2-7; 8 bases are shared with TRBD1. The CDR3 runs to 17 residues. The germline gives CDR1 MNHEY, CDR2 SVGEGT. V lost 2 bases to trimming and J lost 3 bases; unmatched junction nucleotides: 12. The CDR3 region is CASSYGRGLGVSYEQYF. CDR3 DNA: TGTGCCAGCAGTTACGGCAGGGGGCTGGGTGTCAGCTACGAGCAGTACTTC.

V is TRBV7-2 and J is TRBJ1-2; possibly TRBD1 for D (6 bases). Per germline, CDR1 SGHTA and CDR2 FQGNSA. V was cut by 6 bases and J by 4 bases, with 12 bases left in between. CDR3 length: 13 residues. The CDR3 sequence: CASRNRVGYGYTF. DNA of the CDR3: TGTGCCAGCAGAAACAGGGTTGGCTATGGCTACACCTTC.

This clone was detected once. This chain links TRBV4-1 with TRBJ2-5; TRBD2 matches 10 bases. The V and J ends lost 1 base and 4 bases, in that order; junction bases with no gene match: 18. Germline V gene sequence: CDR1 MGHRA, CDR2 YSYEKL. The CDR3 spans 20 residues. The CDR3 protein is CASSQGASGPAGGPTETQYF. The DNA for the CDR3 is TGCGCCAGCAGCCAAGGGGCTTCGGGCCCAGCGGGAGGGCCTACAGAGACCCAGTACTTC.

Only one count was recorded for this clone. J is TRBJ2-2 and V is TRBV4-2; 13 bases line up with TRBD2. Germline V gene sequence: CDR1 LGHNA, CDR2 YNFKEQ. V shed 6 bases and J 7 bases; nucleotides not matched to a gene: 8. This CDR3 contains 16 residues. The CDR3 here is CASSRGLAGDGGELFF. CDR3 in DNA: TGTGCCAGCAGTCGCGGACTAGCGGGAGACGGCGGGGAGCTGTTTTTT.